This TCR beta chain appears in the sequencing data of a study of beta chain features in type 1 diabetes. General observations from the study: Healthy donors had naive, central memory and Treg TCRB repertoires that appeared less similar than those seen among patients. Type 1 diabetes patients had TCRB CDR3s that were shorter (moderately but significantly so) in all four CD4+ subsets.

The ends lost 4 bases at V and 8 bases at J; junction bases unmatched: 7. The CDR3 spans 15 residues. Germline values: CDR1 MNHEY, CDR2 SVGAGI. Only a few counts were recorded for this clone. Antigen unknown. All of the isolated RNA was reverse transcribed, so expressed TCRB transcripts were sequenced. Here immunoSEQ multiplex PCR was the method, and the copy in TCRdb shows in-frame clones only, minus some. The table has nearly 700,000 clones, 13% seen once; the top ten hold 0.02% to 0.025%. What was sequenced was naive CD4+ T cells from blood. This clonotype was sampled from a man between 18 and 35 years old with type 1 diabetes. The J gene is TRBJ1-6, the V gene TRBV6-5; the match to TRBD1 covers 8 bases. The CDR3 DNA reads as TGTGCCAGCAGTTCCCGAGGACAGGGATATTCACCCCTCCACTTT. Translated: CASSSRGQGYSPLHF.